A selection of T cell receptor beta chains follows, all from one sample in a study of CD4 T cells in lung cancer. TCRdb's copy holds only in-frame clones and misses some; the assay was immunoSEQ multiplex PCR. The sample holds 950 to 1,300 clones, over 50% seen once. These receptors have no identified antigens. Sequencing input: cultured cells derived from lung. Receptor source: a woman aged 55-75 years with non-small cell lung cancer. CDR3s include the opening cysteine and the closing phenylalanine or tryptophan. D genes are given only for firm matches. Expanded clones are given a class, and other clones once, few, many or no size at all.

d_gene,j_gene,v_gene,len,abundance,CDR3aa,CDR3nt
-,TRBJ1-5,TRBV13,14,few,CASSERMVKQPQHF,TGTGCCAGCAGTGAACGTATGGTCAAGCAGCCCCAGCATTTT
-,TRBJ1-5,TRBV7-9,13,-,CASSLLSNQPQHF,TGTGCCAGCAGCTTACTCAGTAATCAGCCCCAGCATTTT
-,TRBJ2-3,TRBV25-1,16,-,CASSPRDLTSTDTQYF,TGTGCCAGCAGCCCACGGGACTTAACTAGCACAGATACGCAGTATTTT
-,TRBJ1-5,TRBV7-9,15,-,CASSKTEGGNQPQHF,TGTGCCAGCAGCAAAACAGAGGGTGGCAATCAGCCCCAGCATTTT
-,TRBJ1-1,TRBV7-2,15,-,CASSELLGINTEAFF,TGTGCCAGCAGCGAACTCCTCGGGATTAACACTGAAGCTTTCTTT
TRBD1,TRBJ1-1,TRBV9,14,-,CASSYRGKDTEAFF,TGTGCCAGCAGCTACAGGGGTAAAGACACTGAAGCTTTCTTT
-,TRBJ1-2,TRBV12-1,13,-,CASSRLGGSGYTF,TGTGCCAGCAGCCGCCTAGGGGGATCCGGCTACACCTTC
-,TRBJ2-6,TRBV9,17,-,CASSEAGRVDGANVLTF,TGTGCCAGCAGCGAGGCAGGGCGAGTTGATGGGGCCAACGTCCTGACTTTC
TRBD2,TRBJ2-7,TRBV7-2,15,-,CASSPRDGGGSEQYF,TGTGCCAGCAGCCCTCGGGATGGCGGGGGTAGCGAGCAGTACTTC
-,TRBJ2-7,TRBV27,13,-,CASSFAGNLEQYF,TGTGCCAGCAGCTTTGCGGGGAACCTCGAGCAGTACTTC
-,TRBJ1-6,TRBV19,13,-,CASSIGTVDALHF,TGTGCCAGTAGTATAGGCACGGTCGATGCCCTCCACTTT
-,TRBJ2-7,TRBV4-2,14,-,CASSAQPGFYEQYF,TGTGCCAGCAGCGCCCAGCCAGGGTTTTACGAGCAGTACTTC
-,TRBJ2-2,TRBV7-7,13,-,CASSLAGAGELFF,TGTGCTAGCAGCTTAGCCGGGGCCGGGGAGCTGTTTTTT
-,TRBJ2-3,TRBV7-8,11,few,CASSLAGEQYF,TGTGCCAGCAGCTTGGCTGGGGAGCAGTATTTT
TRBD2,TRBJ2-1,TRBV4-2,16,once,CASSQESSGVYNEQFF,TGTGCCAGCAGCCAAGAATCTAGCGGGGTATACAATGAGCAGTTCTTC
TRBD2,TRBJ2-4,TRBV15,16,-,CATSSWTSGAKNIQYF,TGTGCCACCAGCTCCTGGACTAGCGGGGCCAAAAACATTCAGTACTTC
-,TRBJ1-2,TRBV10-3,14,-,CAISVDIINYGYTF,TGTGCCATCAGTGTAGACATCATTAACTATGGCTACACCTTC
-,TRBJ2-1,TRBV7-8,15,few,CASSPYTSSYNEQFF,TGTGCCAGCAGCCCCTACACGAGCTCCTACAATGAGCAGTTCTTC
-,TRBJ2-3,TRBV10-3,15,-,CAISESKGPTDTQYF,TGTGCCATCAGTGAGTCGAAAGGGCCCACAGATACGCAGTATTTT
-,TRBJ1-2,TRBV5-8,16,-,CASSRTLYGGTYGYTF,TGTGCCAGCAGCCGGACTCTCTACGGCGGGACCTATGGCTACACCTTC
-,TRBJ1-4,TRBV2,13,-,CASSVPQGEKLFF,TGTGCCAGCAGTGTTCCTCAGGGGGAAAAACTGTTTTTT
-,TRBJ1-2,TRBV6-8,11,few,CASRGMNGYTF,TGTGCCAGCAGAGGAATGAATGGCTACACCTTC
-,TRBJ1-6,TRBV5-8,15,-,CASSGASVSNSPLHF,TGTGCCAGCAGTGGGGCCAGTGTTAGTAATTCGCCCCTCCACTTT
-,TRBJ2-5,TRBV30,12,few,CAWSVGAETQYF,TGTGCCTGGAGTGTAGGGGCAGAGACCCAGTACTTC
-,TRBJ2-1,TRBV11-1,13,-,CASSSTYYNEQFF,TGTGCCAGCAGCTCGACGTATTACAATGAGCAGTTCTTC
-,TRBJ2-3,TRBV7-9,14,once,CASSSGGGGDTQYF,TGTGCCAGCAGCTCCGGAGGGGGGGGTGATACGCAGTATTTT
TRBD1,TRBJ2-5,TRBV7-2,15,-,CASRRGQGDWETQYF,TGTGCCAGCAGACGCGGACAGGGCGATTGGGAGACCCAGTACTTC
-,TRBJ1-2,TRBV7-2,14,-,CASSLTAGPYGYTF,TGTGCCAGCAGCTTAACGGCAGGGCCCTATGGCTACACCTTC
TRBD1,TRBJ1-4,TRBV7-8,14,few,CASSPGGTNEKLFF,TGTGCCAGCAGCCCAGGGGGAACTAATGAAAAACTGTTTTTT
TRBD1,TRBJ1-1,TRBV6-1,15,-,CASSLQTGRGTEAFF,TGTGCCAGCAGTCTCCAGACAGGGAGAGGCACTGAAGCTTTCTTT
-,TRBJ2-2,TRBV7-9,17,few,CASSLAARAGAVGELFF,TGTGCCAGCAGCTTAGCCGCACGGGCAGGGGCGGTCGGGGAGCTGTTTTTT
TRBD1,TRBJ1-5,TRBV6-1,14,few,CAIARTGTNQPQHF,TGTGCCATCGCGCGGACAGGGACCAATCAGCCCCAGCATTTT
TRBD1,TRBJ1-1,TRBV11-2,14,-,CASTPQGANTEAFF,TGTGCCAGCACCCCGCAGGGGGCTAACACTGAAGCTTTCTTT
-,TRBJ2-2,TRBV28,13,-,CASSRSGTGELFF,TGTGCCAGCAGTCGAAGCGGCACCGGGGAGCTGTTTTTT
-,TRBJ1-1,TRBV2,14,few,CASRAPGGPTEAFF,TGTGCAAGCAGGGCCCCCGGAGGGCCCACTGAAGCTTTCTTT
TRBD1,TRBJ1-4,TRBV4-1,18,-,CASSRGQGAALGGEKLFF,TGCGCCAGCAGCCGGGGACAGGGGGCGGCCCTAGGAGGGGAAAAACTGTTTTTT
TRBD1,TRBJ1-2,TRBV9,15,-,CASSSRGQGAGGYTF,TGTGCCAGCAGCTCCCGCGGACAGGGGGCGGGTGGCTACACCTTC
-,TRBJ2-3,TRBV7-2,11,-,CASILAGAQYF,TGTGCCAGCATCTTGGCTGGGGCGCAGTATTTT
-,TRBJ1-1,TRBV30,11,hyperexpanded,CAWRVWGEAFF,TGTGCCTGGAGGGTATGGGGTGAAGCTTTCTTT
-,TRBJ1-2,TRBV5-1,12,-,CASSPEWYGYTF,TGCGCCAGCAGCCCTGAATGGTATGGCTACACCTTC
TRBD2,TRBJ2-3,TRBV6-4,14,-,CASSLAGIKDTQYF,TGTGCCAGCAGTCTAGCGGGGATCAAGGATACGCAGTATTTT
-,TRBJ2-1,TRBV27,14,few,CASRKGGVNNEQFF,TGTGCCAGCAGAAAGGGGGGTGTAAACAATGAGCAGTTCTTC
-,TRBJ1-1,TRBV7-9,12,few,CASRETGPGAFF,TGTGCCAGCAGAGAAACGGGACCAGGGGCTTTCTTT
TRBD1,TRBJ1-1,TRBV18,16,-,CASSPRQGASNTEAFF,TGTGCCAGCTCACCACGCCAGGGGGCATCGAACACTGAAGCTTTCTTT
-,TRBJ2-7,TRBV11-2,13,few,CASSQTRGAPRNF,TGCGCCAGCAGCCAGACACGGGGGGCCCCCAGGAACTTC
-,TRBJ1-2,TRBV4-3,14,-,CASSQGEGTYGYTF,TGCGCCAGCAGCCAGGGCGAGGGGACCTATGGCTACACCTTC
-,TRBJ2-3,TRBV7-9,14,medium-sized,CASTGANAADTQYF,TGTGCCAGCACCGGGGCAAACGCGGCAGATACGCAGTATTTT
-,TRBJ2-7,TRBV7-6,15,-,CASSIYQRGTGEQYF,TGTGCCAGCAGCATCTATCAGAGGGGAACTGGCGAGCAGTACTTC
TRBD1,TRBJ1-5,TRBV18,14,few,CASSPDRTNQPQHF,TGTGCCAGCTCACCGGACAGGACTAATCAGCCCCAGCATTTT
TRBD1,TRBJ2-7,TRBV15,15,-,CATSPYEDRPYEQYF,TGTGCCACCAGCCCCTACGAGGACAGGCCCTACGAGCAGTACTTC